Listed below are T cell receptor beta chains from one sample, sequenced in a study of early T cells in non-severe SARS-CoV-2 infection. Each CDR3 protein gets one entry after TCRdb re-called the 5' RACE reads with MiXCR. The repertoire holds 35,000 to 50,000 distinct CDR3 sequences, around 5.4% seen once, with 4% to 5.5% in the top ten. The sample consisted of whole blood, taken at baseline. All receptors derive from an adult who was a healthcare worker with PCR-confirmed SARS-CoV-2 infection or an uninfected control (not recorded which). CDR3s include the opening cysteine and the closing phenylalanine or tryptophan. The D gene is left open where the match is weak. Part of the rows lack a size; the others show once, few, many or a class for expanded clones.

TRBJ2-7 | . | . | TRBV29-1 | TGCAGCGTTGCGGCCAGCAAATACGAGCAGTACTTC | CSVAASKYEQYF
TRBJ1-6 | TRBD1 | few | TRBV2 | TGTGCCGGTGGACAGGGGATCCCGAATAATTCACCCCTCCACTTT | CAGGQGIPNNSPLHF
TRBJ2-7 | TRBD2 | many | TRBV6-5 | TGTGCCAGCTCCACGCTAGCGGGAGGCTACGAGCAGTACTTC | CASSTLAGGYEQYF
TRBJ1-5 | TRBD1 | few | TRBV20-1 | TGCAGTGCTAGGGGACAGGCCGGCCAACCCCAGCATTTT | CSARGQAGQPQHF
TRBJ1-5 | . | many | TRBV20-1 | TGCAGTGCTTCAGGGGACACCAATCAGCCCCAGCATTTT | CSASGDTNQPQHF
TRBJ2-2 | . | many | TRBV20-1 | TGCAGTGCTTCGACCCCAAACACCGGGGAGCTGTTTTTT | CSASTPNTGELFF
TRBJ2-1 | . | many | TRBV15 | TGTGCCACCAGCAAGGGGGAGATGAGTCGGAATGAGCAGTTCTTC | CATSKGEMSRNEQFF
TRBJ1-1 | . | many | TRBV12-3/TRBV12-4 | TGTGCCAGCAGTCCGGGCCGAACTGAAGCTTTCTTT | CASSPGRTEAFF
TRBJ2-5 | . | many | TRBV7-2 | TGTGCCAGCAGCTTGGGTGCAGGGCGGAAAGAGACCCAGTACTTC | CASSLGAGRKETQYF
TRBJ2-3 | . | . | TRBV29-1 | TGCAGCGTTGAGGACCCATACGGCACAGATACGCAGTATTTT | CSVEDPYGTDTQYF
TRBJ1-2 | . | many | TRBV6-1 | TGTGCCAGCAGCACCGGCGGGGGCCGCTATGGCTACACCTTC | CASSTGGGRYGYTF
TRBJ2-2 | . | . | TRBV3-1 | TGTGCCAGCAGCCTTTCGACAACCGGGGAGCTGTTTTTT | CASSLSTTGELFF
TRBJ2-7 | . | many | TRBV5-1 | TGCGCCAGCAGCTTGGCGGGACCACAACTCTACGAGCAGTACTTC | CASSLAGPQLYEQYF
TRBJ2-1 | . | many | TRBV5-1 | TGCGCCAGCAGCTTGGCCACAGGACGGAATGAGCAGTTCTTC | CASSLATGRNEQFF
TRBJ2-1 | TRBD2 | . | TRBV7-9 | TGTGCCAGCAGCACCTATAGCGGGAGGCTCCACAATGAGCAGTTCTTC | CASSTYSGRLHNEQFF
TRBJ2-2 | . | many | TRBV9 | TGTGCCAGCAGCGTAGATTGGACTATGACCGGGGAGCTGTTTTTT | CASSVDWTMTGELFF
TRBJ1-3 | TRBD1 | few | TRBV12-3/TRBV12-4 | TGTGCCAGCAGGGACAGGGGCGAAAACACCATATATTTT | CASRDRGENTIYF
TRBJ2-3 | . | many | TRBV5-4 | TGTGCCAGCAGCTCAGAAGTCGCAGATACGCAGTATTTT | CASSSEVADTQYF
TRBJ1-6 | . | many | TRBV7-9 | TGTGCCAGCAGCTCCGGGACTCCCAATTCACCCCTCCACTTT | CASSSGTPNSPLHF
TRBJ2-3 | TRBD1 | many | TRBV27 | TGTGCCAGCTGTGACAGGGGGCCCCCAGATACGCAGTATTTT | CASCDRGPPDTQYF
TRBJ2-3 | TRBD2 | many | TRBV14 | TGTGCCAGCAGCCAAGGGCGGACTAGCCGTTTGACAGATACGCAGTATTTT | CASSQGRTSRLTDTQYF
TRBJ2-7 | . | many | TRBV3-2 | TGTGCCAGCAGCCAAGAGGCGGGACTAGCGGTTTACGAGCAGTACTTC | CASSQEAGLAVYEQYF
TRBJ2-1 | . | many | TRBV5-1 | TGCGCCAGCACCGGGGGGCCCAATGAGCAGTTCTTC | CASTGGPNEQFF
TRBJ2-7 | . | many | TRBV10-3 | TGTGCCATCAGTGAGTCTGCCAGGCAGGCCTACGAGCAGTACTTC | CAISESARQAYEQYF
TRBJ1-1 | . | . | TRBV6-2/TRBV6-3 | TGTGCCAGCAGCTCTCCGTCGCGGGGGGGCACTGAAGCTTTCTTT | CASSSPSRGGTEAFF
TRBJ2-2 | . | many | TRBV9 | TGTGCCAGCAGCGTAGTCCTAGGCGGGGAGCTGTTTTTT | CASSVVLGGELFF
TRBJ2-7 | . | . | TRBV11-2 | TGTGCCAGCAGCTTAGTCGGGGCAGGCCACCTCTACGAGCAGTACTTC | CASSLVGAGHLYEQYF
TRBJ2-2 | . | medium-sized | TRBV7-8 | TGTGCCAGCCTCCTCGGGACTGCCGCCACCGGGGAGCTGTTTTTT | CASLLGTAATGELFF
TRBJ1-2 | TRBD1 | many | TRBV10-3 | TGTGCCATCAGTGATGGGACAGGGGTCGCCTATGGCTACACCTTC | CAISDGTGVAYGYTF
TRBJ2-4 | TRBD1 | many | TRBV7-9 | TGTGCCAGCAGCTCCTTCCCCGGGACAGGGGGCTCGGGCATTCAGTACTTC | CASSSFPGTGGSGIQYF
TRBJ2-7 | TRBD2 | many | TRBV20-1 | TGCAGTGCTAAGGCGGCGGGAGCTTACGAGCAGTACTTC | CSAKAAGAYEQYF
TRBJ1-5 | TRBD1 | few | TRBV27 | TGTGCCAGCAGTTTGGGGCACCTAACAGGGGAGCAGCCCCAGCATTTT | CASSLGHLTGEQPQHF
TRBJ1-1 | . | many | TRBV30 | TGTGCCTGGAGTGTAGGGAACACTGAAGCTTTCTTT | CAWSVGNTEAFF
TRBJ2-1 | . | many | TRBV20-1 | TGCAGTGCTAGAAGTCCAACGAGCTCCTACAATGAGCAGTTCTTC | CSARSPTSSYNEQFF
TRBJ1-4 | . | many | TRBV4-3 | TGCGCCAGCAGCCAAGGGGCGGCTCCGGGGAGTAAAAAACTGTTTTTT | CASSQGAAPGSKKLFF
TRBJ1-2 | TRBD1 | many | TRBV28 | TGTGCCAGCAGTTTACAGGGGGCGCGTTTCGGCTACACCTTC | CASSLQGARFGYTF
TRBJ1-2 | . | . | TRBV7-9 | TGTGCCAGCAGCTCGACCTTACAGGGTAATAACTATGGCTACACCTTC | CASSSTLQGNNYGYTF
TRBJ2-5 | . | many | TRBV27 | TGTGCCAGCGCGGTGTCTCCAGGCTTACAAGAGACCCAGTACTTC | CASAVSPGLQETQYF
TRBJ2-1 | TRBD2 | many | TRBV3-1 | TGTGCCAGCAGCCAAGATTGGCGGACTAGCGGGGACCACTTATTCGGTTGGCAGTTCTTC | CASSQDWRTSGDHLFGWQFF
TRBJ2-1 | . | . | TRBV28 | TGTGCCAGCAGTTTAAGGGCAGGCGGGGTCAATGAGCAGTTCTTC | CASSLRAGGVNEQFF
TRBJ2-3 | . | . | TRBV9 | TGTGCCAGCAGCGTAGGGGGGGTCTATAACACAGATACGCAGTATTTT | CASSVGGVYNTDTQYF
TRBJ2-6 | TRBD1 | many | TRBV6-2/TRBV6-3 | TGTGCCAGCAGTTACCGGGACAGTGGGGCCAACGTCCTGACTTTC | CASSYRDSGANVLTF
TRBJ2-7 | TRBD2 | many | TRBV29-1 | TGCAGCGTTACTCTGACCGGACTAGCGGGGAACGAGCAGTACTTC | CSVTLTGLAGNEQYF
TRBJ2-2 | . | many | TRBV5-7 | TGTGCCAGCCGAAAGGGTAGTGGCACCGGGGAGCTGTTTTTT | CASRKGSGTGELFF
TRBJ2-5 | TRBD1 | . | TRBV4-1 | TGCGCCAGCAGCCAACTTCGCCTAGGACAGGAAGAGACCCAGTACTTC | CASSQLRLGQEETQYF
TRBJ1-1 | . | few | TRBV2 | TGTGCCAGCAGTGAAGAGGTGAAGGGGGTAGCTTTCTTT | CASSEEVKGVAFF
TRBJ1-5 | . | many | TRBV12-3/TRBV12-4 | TGTGCCAGCAGTTCGATCCCCGGGGACACGGGAAAGCAGCCCCAGCATTTT | CASSSIPGDTGKQPQHF
TRBJ2-7 | . | many | TRBV12-5 | TGTGCTAGTGTCAAATTCCCAGACAACTCCTACGAGCAGTACTTC | CASVKFPDNSYEQYF
TRBJ2-7 | . | many | TRBV5-5 | TGTGCCAGCAGCCTCCCGACGGCCTCCTACGAGCAGTACTTC | CASSLPTASYEQYF
TRBJ2-2 | . | many | TRBV5-1 | TGCGCCAGCAGCTTGGTTGCAGGAGTTAACACCGGGGAGCTGTTTTTT | CASSLVAGVNTGELFF
TRBJ2-1 | . | many | TRBV5-4 | TGTGCCAGCAGCTTGTTGGTGGGGGCCCGTATCAATGAGCAGTTCTTC | CASSLLVGARINEQFF
TRBJ1-5 | . | few | TRBV6-2/TRBV6-3 | TGTGCCAGCAGTTACTCCCCCGGGAGCAATCAGCCCCAGCATTTT | CASSYSPGSNQPQHF
TRBJ2-2 | . | many | TRBV11-3 | TGTGCCAGCAGCCGAGCGAGCCCCCGTAACACCGGGGAGCTGTTTTTT | CASSRASPRNTGELFF
TRBJ2-3 | . | . | TRBV24-1 | TGTGCCACCGGGACCCCCTCTCACGCAGATACGCAGTATTTT | CATGTPSHADTQYF